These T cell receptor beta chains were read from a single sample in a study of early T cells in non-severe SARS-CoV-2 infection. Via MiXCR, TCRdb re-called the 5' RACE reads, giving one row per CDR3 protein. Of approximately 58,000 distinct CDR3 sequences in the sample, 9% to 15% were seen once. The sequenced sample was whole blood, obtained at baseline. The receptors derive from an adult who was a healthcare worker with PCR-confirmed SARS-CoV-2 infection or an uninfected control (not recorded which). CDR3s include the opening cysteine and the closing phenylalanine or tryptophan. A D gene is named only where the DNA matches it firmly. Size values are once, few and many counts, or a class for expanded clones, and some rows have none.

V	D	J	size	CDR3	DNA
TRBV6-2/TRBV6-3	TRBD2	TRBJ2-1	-	CASREAGRGLNEQFF	TGTGCCAGCAGAGAAGCGGGGAGGGGACTGAATGAGCAGTTCTTC
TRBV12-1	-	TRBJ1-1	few	CASSVGGTEAFF	TGTGCCAGCAGCGTTGGGGGCACTGAAGCTTTCTTT
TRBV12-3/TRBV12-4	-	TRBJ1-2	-	CASSPSTDYTF	TGTGCCAGCAGCCCTTCGACAGACTACACCTTC
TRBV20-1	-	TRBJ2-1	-	CSARGLVSYNEQFF	TGCAGTGCTAGAGGACTAGTTTCCTACAATGAGCAGTTCTTC
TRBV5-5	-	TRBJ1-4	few	CASSFGSGDEKLFF	TGTGCCAGCAGCTTTGGGTCCGGCGACGAAAAACTGTTTTTT
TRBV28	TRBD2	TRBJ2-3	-	CASIAGGEVTDTQYF	TGTGCCAGCATAGCGGGGGGCGAAGTCACAGATACGCAGTATTTT
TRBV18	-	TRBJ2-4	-	CASSGGNSIQYF	TGTGCCAGCTCCGGGGGCAACTCAATTCAGTACTTC
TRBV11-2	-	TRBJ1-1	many	CASSFEGRGTEAFF	TGTGCCAGCAGCTTTGAGGGGAGGGGGACTGAAGCTTTCTTT
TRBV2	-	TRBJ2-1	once	CASSKLGQTRSEQFF	TGTGCCAGCAGTAAGCTTGGGCAGACTAGATCTGAGCAGTTCTTC
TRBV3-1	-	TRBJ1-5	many	CASSQGVSYSNQPQHF	TGTGCCAGCAGCCAAGGGGTCAGCTATAGCAATCAGCCCCAGCATTTT
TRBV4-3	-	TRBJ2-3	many	CASSQERTGGTDTQYF	TGCGCCAGCAGCCAAGAAAGGACGGGGGGCACAGATACGCAGTATTTT
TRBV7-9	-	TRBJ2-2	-	CASRTTSSTGELFF	TGTGCCAGCAGAACAACCTCTAGCACCGGGGAGCTGTTTTTT
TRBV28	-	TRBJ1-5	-	CASSLMGGNQPQHF	TGTGCCAGCAGTTTAATGGGAGGCAATCAGCCCCAGCATTTT
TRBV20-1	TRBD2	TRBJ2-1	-	CSAQGLAEGEQFF	TGCAGTGCCCAGGGACTAGCCGAGGGTGAGCAGTTCTTC
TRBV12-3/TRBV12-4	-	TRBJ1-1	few	CASSFDRGTEAFF	TGTGCCAGCAGCTTCGACAGAGGTACTGAAGCTTTCTTT
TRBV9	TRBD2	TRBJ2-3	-	CASSVRSTSGTDTQYF	TGTGCCAGCAGCGTAAGGTCAACTAGCGGCACAGATACGCAGTATTTT
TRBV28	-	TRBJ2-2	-	CASRGAAGAGELFF	TGTGCCAGCAGAGGTGCCGCAGGGGCCGGGGAGCTGTTTTTT
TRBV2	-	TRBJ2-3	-	CASSGTYSSTDTQYF	TGTGCCAGCAGCGGGACTTACTCTAGCACAGATACGCAGTATTTT
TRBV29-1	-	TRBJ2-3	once	CSVEEVTDTQYF	TGCAGCGTTGAAGAAGTAACAGATACGCAGTATTTT
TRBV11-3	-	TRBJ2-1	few	CASKLTAAGEQFF	TGTGCCAGCAAGCTTACGGCGGCGGGTGAGCAGTTCTTC
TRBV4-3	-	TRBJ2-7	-	CASSQTAGSSYEQYF	TGCGCCAGCAGCCAAACCGCGGGGAGCTCCTACGAGCAGTACTTC
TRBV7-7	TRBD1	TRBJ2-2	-	CASSLTGPGELFF	TGTGCCAGCAGCTTGACAGGGCCCGGGGAGCTGTTTTTT
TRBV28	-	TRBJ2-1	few	CASSLGTYNEQFF	TGTGCCAGCAGTTTAGGCACCTACAATGAGCAGTTCTTC
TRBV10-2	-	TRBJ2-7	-	CATSTATYEQYF	TGCGCCACTTCGACGGCCACCTACGAGCAGTACTTC
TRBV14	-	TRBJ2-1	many	CASSPLSYNEQFF	TGTGCCAGCAGCCCACTATCCTACAATGAGCAGTTCTTC
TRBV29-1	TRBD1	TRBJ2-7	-	CSVEGDSYEQYF	TGCAGCGTTGAAGGGGACAGCTACGAGCAGTACTTC
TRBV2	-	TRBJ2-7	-	CASRAGTYEQYF	TGTGCCAGCAGGGCGGGGACCTACGAACAGTACTTC
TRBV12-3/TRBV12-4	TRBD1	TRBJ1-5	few	CASSDRGQEVNQPQHF	TGTGCCAGCAGTGACAGGGGGCAGGAGGTAAATCAGCCCCAGCATTTT
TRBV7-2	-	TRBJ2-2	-	CASSSEGRLNTGELFF	TGTGCCAGCAGCTCTGAGGGGCGACTGAACACCGGGGAGCTGTTTTTT
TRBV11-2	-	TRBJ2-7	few	CASSLVQTSSYEQYF	TGTGCCAGCAGCTTAGTACAGACCAGCTCCTACGAGCAGTACTTC
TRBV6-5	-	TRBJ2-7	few	CASSYEGAVSEQYF	TGTGCCAGCAGTTACGAGGGAGCTGTATCCGAGCAGTACTTC
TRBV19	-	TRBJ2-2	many	CATTSGGIGELFF	TGTGCCACCACATCGGGGGGCATCGGGGAGCTGTTTTTT
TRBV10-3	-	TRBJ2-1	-	CAIRGAGNANNEQFF	TGTGCCATCAGGGGGGCAGGGAATGCAAACAATGAGCAGTTCTTC
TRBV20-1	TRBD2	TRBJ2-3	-	CSAEIAGGLVDTQYF	TGCAGTGCCGAGATAGCGGGAGGGCTAGTAGATACGCAGTATTTT
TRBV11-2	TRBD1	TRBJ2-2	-	CASSSGQGQVTGELFF	TGTGCCAGCAGCTCGGGACAGGGGCAAGTCACCGGGGAGCTGTTTTTT
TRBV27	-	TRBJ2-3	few	CASSLSRPDTQYF	TGTGCCAGCAGTTTATCGAGGCCAGATACGCAGTATTTT
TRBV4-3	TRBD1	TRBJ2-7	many	CASSQAGQRLYEQYF	TGCGCCAGCAGCCAAGCGGGACAGAGATTATACGAGCAGTACTTC
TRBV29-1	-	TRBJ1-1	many	CSVSDLPNTEAFF	TGCAGCGTTTCGGACTTACCGAACACTGAAGCTTTCTTT
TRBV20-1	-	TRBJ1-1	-	CSARGGGSPEAFF	TGCAGTGCGAGAGGGGGTGGTTCCCCTGAAGCTTTCTTT
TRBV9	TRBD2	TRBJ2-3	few	CASSSGLAGGTDTQYF	TGTGCCAGCAGCTCCGGACTAGCGGGAGGTACAGATACGCAGTATTTT
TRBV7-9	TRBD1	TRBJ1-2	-	CASSSTGTGGGYTF	TGTGCCAGCAGCTCCACCGGGACAGGGGGCGGCTACACCTTC
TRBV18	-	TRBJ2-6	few	CASSGDSGANVLTF	TGTGCCAGCTCAGGCGACTCTGGGGCCAACGTCCTGACTTTC
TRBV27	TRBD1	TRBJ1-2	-	CASSLHPTGMVYGYTF	TGTGCCAGCAGTTTACATCCGACAGGGATGGTCTATGGCTACACCTTC
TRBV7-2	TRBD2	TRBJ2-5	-	CASSPILAGGRETQYF	TGTGCCAGCAGTCCGATTCTAGCGGGAGGGCGTGAGACCCAGTACTTC
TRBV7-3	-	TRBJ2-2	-	CASSLGSGNTGELFF	TGTGCCAGCAGCTTAGGTTCCGGGAACACCGGGGAGCTGTTTTTT
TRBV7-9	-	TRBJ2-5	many	CASSDRLRETQYF	TGTGCCAGTTCGGACCGGCTCAGGGAGACCCAGTACTTC
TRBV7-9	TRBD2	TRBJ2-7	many	CASSSLRTSDSYEQYF	TGTGCCAGCAGCTCCCTCCGGACTAGCGACTCCTACGAGCAGTACTTC
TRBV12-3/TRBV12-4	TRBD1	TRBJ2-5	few	CASSLDRGNQETQYF	TGTGCCAGCAGCCTGGACAGGGGTAACCAAGAGACCCAGTACTTC
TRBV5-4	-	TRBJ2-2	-	CASSFYTGELFF	TGTGCCAGCAGCTTTTACACCGGGGAGCTGTTTTTT
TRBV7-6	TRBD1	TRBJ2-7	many	CASSRTATGTGHEQYF	TGTGCCAGCAGCCGTACCGCTACCGGGACAGGGCACGAGCAGTACTTC